These 9 T cell receptor beta chains were all obtained from the same sample, sequenced in a study of blood T cell repertoires in COVID-19. Clones were sequenced by immunoSEQ multiplex PCR, and TCRdb holds only the in-frame ones, with some missing. This table has roughly 230,000 clones, around four fifths appearing once. What was sequenced was peripheral blood. The receptors stem from an older woman with active or convalescent COVID-19.

The CDR3 reads CATRTGANEQFF. Written as DNA, the CDR3 is TGTGCCACCAGGACAGGGGCTAATGAGCAGTTCTTC. V is TRBV24-1 and J is TRBJ2-1; 8 positions match TRBD1. CDR1 is KGHDR, CDR2 SFDVKD, per germline. V lost 7 bases to trimming and J lost 7 bases; unmatched junction nucleotides: 2. This CDR3 has 12 amino acids.

In this sample, this clone turned up once. The rearrangement uses TRBV30 and TRBJ2-1; 9 bases fit TRBD2. With V trimmed by 1 base and J by 6 bases, 1 base remained unmatched. This CDR3 contains 13 residues. The germline V gene encodes CDR1 GTSNPN and CDR2 SVGIG (reference sequence). CDR3 protein: CAWSGLAANEQFF. In DNA, the CDR3 is TGTGCCTGGAGTGGACTAGCGGCCAATGAGCAGTTCTTC.

This clone appeared a few times. The chain links TRBV19 to TRBJ1-5, with a weak D call TRBD1 (6 bases). CDR3 size: 14 residues. The germline V gene has CDR1 LNHDA and CDR2 SQIVND (reference sequence). Between the trimmed V and J ends, which lost 4 bases and 3 bases, there was a span of 10 bases. CDR3 bases: TGTGCCAGTAGTAAACAGGGTGACAATCAGCCCCAGCATTTT. Amino acids: CASSKQGDNQPQHF.

This clone came up a few times. The rearrangement uses TRBV4-2 and TRBJ1-2; no clear D gene. There are 15 residues in the CDR3. Trimming cost V 1 base and J 4 bases, with 13 bases left between them. Germline CDR1 LGHNA, CDR2 YNFKEQ. CDR3 sequence (DNA): TGTGCCAGCAGCCAAGGGCTCGGGGTTGCCTATGGCTACACCTTC. Amino acids: CASSQGLGVAYGYTF.

In its sample, this clone was seen a few times. The J gene is TRBJ2-2, the V gene TRBV7-6; 9 bases are shared with TRBD1. With V trimmed by 2 bases and J by 6 bases, 4 bases remained unmatched. The CDR3 totals 15 residues. CDR1 SGHVS and CDR2 FNYEAQ come from the germline V gene. The CDR3 loop reads CASSLTTGGPGELFF. In DNA, the CDR3 is TGTGCCAGCAGCTTAACAACAGGGGGCCCCGGGGAGCTGTTTTTT.

The V and J genes are TRBV4-1 and TRBJ2-3; no clear D. The V gene lost 4 bases and the J gene lost 2 bases, with 16 bases spanning the gap. This CDR3 contains 16 residues. Germline V lookup: CDR1 MGHRA, CDR2 YSYEKL. The chain's CDR3 is CASSRIDMGFTDTQYF. The CDR3 coding sequence is TGCGCCAGCAGCCGCATCGACATGGGCTTCACAGATACGCAGTATTTT.

V usage is TRBV19 and J usage is TRBJ2-3, with 7 nucleotides matching TRBD1. CDR1 and CDR2 from the germline V gene are LNHDA and SQIVND (reference sequence). This CDR3 spans 15 amino acids. The trim removed 8 bases at V and 2 bases at J, leaving 10 bases unmatched. DNA of the CDR3: TGTGCCAGTTCGCAGAGGGGGCGAGACACAGATACGCAGTATTTT. Its translation: CASSQRGRDTDTQYF.

The chain is built from TRBV7-3 and TRBJ2-1, with D possibly being TRBD2 (7 bases). The CDR3 has 15 amino acids. Trimming left V 1 base short and J 9 bases short, with 16 bases between. CDR1 is SGHTA, CDR2 FQGTGA, per germline. CDR3 nucleotides: TGTGCCAGCAGCTTAAGCGGGAGCCTAGGGGGTGAGCAGTTCTTC. This sequence encodes CASSLSGSLGGEQFF.

J is TRBJ2-3 and V is TRBV11-3; 10 nucleotides agree with TRBD2. This CDR3 has 16 residues. Germline V CDR1 and CDR2: SGHNT, YENEEA. V shed 5 bases, J shed 5 bases, and the junction held 10 bases outside the gene matches. The CDR3 region has the DNA TGTGCCAGCAGCACTGGACTAGCGGCCTCGGTAGATACGCAGTATTTT. This sequence encodes CASSTGLAASVDTQYF.